Listed here is a single TCR beta chain. The method was immunoSEQ multiplex PCR; TCRdb's version includes in-frame clones alone and lacks a portion of them. This table has roughly 50,000 clones, around 97% appearing once. The data stem from a study of control samples from healthy donors and cancer patients. The clonotype comes from a woman under 40 in good health. Sequencing was done on a sample of blood.

CDR3: CASSLEGTYEQYF. DNA for the CDR3: TGCGCCAGCAGCTTAGAGGGAACCTACGAGCAGTACTTC. The chain carries TRBV5-1 and TRBJ2-7; the D gene is possibly TRBD2 (5 bases). The germline V and J ends were trimmed by 2 bases and 2 bases, with 8 bases remaining between them. The length of the CDR3 is 13 residues. Looked up from germline, CDR1 is SGHRS and CDR2 is YFSETQ.